This paragraph covers one T cell receptor (beta chain) sequence. The assay was immunoSEQ multiplex PCR, and TCRdb's table has in-frame clones only and misses some. The table lists roughly 12,000 clones, approximately 70% of them singletons. V was trimmed by 3 bases and J by 0 bases, leaving 21 bases between them. Germline CDR1 SQVTM, CDR2 ANQGSEA. The CDR3 runs 19 residues. These data are taken from a study of T cell clonotyping in hematopoietic cell transplantation. The source of this sequence is a male patient aged 60-70 years who had an allogeneic stem cell transplant from an unrelated donor, so the T cells may come from the graft donor. Some clones in this sample may be carry-over from other donors' samples. V is TRBV29-1 and J is TRBJ2-6; D is tentatively TRBD1 or TRBD2 (5 bases each). The sequenced sample was peripheral blood mononuclear cells, obtained 180 days after allogeneic stem cell transplant. The CDR3 bases are TGCAGCGTTGAGGGGAGTTCGTCAGGGCATAGCTCTGGGGCCAACGTCCTGACTTTC. It translates to CSVEGSSSGHSSGANVLTF.